This T cell receptor beta chain was captured in a study of T-cell memory formation after mild COVID-19. The wider study: The TCR clusters were mostly specific to one donor.

Constant-segment-primed 5'RACE gave TCR alpha and TCR beta cDNA libraries with sample barcodes and UMIs. TCRdb processed the 5' RACE reads anew with MiXCR; each CDR3 protein has one entry. This table has about 440,000 distinct CDR3 sequences, 20% appearing once. The CDR3 is 14 amino acids. Germline-derived CDR1 and CDR2 are DFQATT and SNEGSKA (reference sequence). The trim removed 3 bases at V and 2 bases at J, leaving 5 bases unmatched. This clonotype was counted between two and nine times. This chain connects TRBV20-1 to TRBJ2-5, with 8 bases matching TRBD1. The sequence came from an adult woman who had mild COVID-19 (a few samples of this study predate the infection). Cell type and time point are not known. The sample was PBMCs or a T cell subset sorted from them (not recorded which). CDR3 protein: CSARGTGEQETQYF. In DNA, the CDR3 is TGCAGTGCTAGGGGGACAGGCGAGCAAGAGACCCAGTACTTC.